The next 32 T cell receptor beta chains were all read from a single sample in a study of identical twins (dated by TCRdb to about 2016). Libraries were made using 5' RACE. Instrument used: Illumina HiSeq 2000. TCRdb reworked the public reads: Q25 trimming with fastp, MiXCR clone assembly, productive beta chains retained. When rows share a CDR3 protein, they turn into one entry using the most common DNA and genes. Here the sample has 250,000 or so distinct CDR3 sequences; about 8.3% occur a single time. The ten largest clonotypes hold roughly 3.1% of the sample. These data are also associated with another study on yellow fever vaccine responses in identical twins.

The source material was CD8+ T cells sorted from blood. The receptors shown here come from a young woman in good health.

The chain uses TRBV28 and TRBJ2-7; weak D call: TRBD2 (6 bases). Germline CDR1 MDHEN, CDR2 SYDVKM. The CDR3 has 15 residues. V was clipped by 2 bases and J by 3 bases, with 14 bases between them. The CDR3, as DNA: TGTGCCAGCAGTTTACTCCGGGACTGGGACTACGAGCAGTACTTC. The encoded protein is CASSLLRDWDYEQYF.

The V and J genes are TRBV5-1 and TRBJ2-7, with TRBD2 as a possible D gene (6 bases). Trimming pared 3 bases from V and 1 base from J, leaving 11 bases between. CDR3 length: 14 residues. Germline V CDR1 and CDR2: SGHRS, YFSETQ. The CDR3 region has the DNA TGCGCCAGCAGCTCATCCGGGACTTCCTACGAGCAGTACTTC. It translates to CASSSSGTSYEQYF.

This clonotype occurred once. CDR3 DNA: TGTGCCACCCTGCGGGCCCTCAACACCGGGGAGCTGTTTTTT. Its protein product is CATLRALNTGELFF. The chain couples TRBV6-2 or TRBV6-3 to TRBJ2-2; maybe TRBD2 (5 bases). Trimming pared 10 bases from V and 2 bases from J, leaving 14 bases between. Per germline, CDR1 MNHEY and CDR2 SVGEGT. This CDR3 spans 14 amino acids.

This clonotype has just a few counts. This chain joins TRBV5-5 and TRBJ1-1; possibly TRBD1 for D (5 bases). The CDR3 loop spans 16 amino acids. V gave up 0 bases and J gave up 5 bases, with 17 bases separating them. Germline loops: CDR1 SGHKS, CDR2 YYEKEE (reference sequence). This chain's CDR3 is CASSLERGLRLTEAFF. For the CDR3, the DNA is TGTGCCAGCAGCTTGGAGCGGGGCCTCAGATTGACTGAAGCTTTCTTT.

The J gene is TRBJ2-2, the V gene TRBV9; 8 nucleotides line up with TRBD2. This CDR3 contains 16 residues. Germline assignment: CDR1 SGDLS and CDR2 YYNGEE. The ends lost 0 bases at V and 2 bases at J; junction bases unmatched: 3. The CDR3 region is CASSVGGGPNTGELFF. The CDR3 nucleotides read TGTGCCAGCAGCGTAGGCGGGGGGCCTAACACCGGGGAGCTGTTTTTT.

This clonotype has more than one count but fewer than ten. The chain links TRBV27 to TRBJ1-1; D remains ambiguous. Germline V gene lookup returns CDR1 MNHEY and CDR2 SMNVEV (reference sequence). V dropped 2 bases and J dropped 0 bases, with 10 bases sitting between them. The length of the CDR3 is 15 residues. The DNA for the CDR3 is TGTGCCAGCAGTTTAGTGGGTACTGTGAACACTGAAGCTTTCTTT. Its protein product is CASSLVGTVNTEAFF.

This rearrangement joins TRBV6-2 or TRBV6-3 to TRBJ2-7, with D possibly matching TRBD2 (6 bases). Per germline, CDR1 MNHEY and CDR2 SVGEGT. Between the trimmed V and J ends, which lost 7 bases and 6 bases, there was a span of 13 bases. The CDR3 totals 12 residues. The CDR3, as DNA: TGTGCCAGCATGAGAGGAGGGGTCGAGCAGTACTTC. It specifies CASMRGGVEQYF.

This clonotype occurred a few times. The chain couples TRBV4-1 to TRBJ2-1, with TRBD2 identical over 13 bases. V was pared by 0 bases and J by 10 bases, with 6 bases of the junction left unmatched. The CDR3 runs to 16 residues. CDR1 and CDR2 from the germline V gene are MGHRA and YSYEKL. CDR3 nucleotides: TGCGCCAGCAGCCAAGAGCCGGGACTAGCGGGGTTGGAGCAGTTCTTC. Residues: CASSQEPGLAGLEQFF.

This clonotype has a count of ten or more. V gene TRBV11-2 combines with J gene TRBJ2-2; D is undetermined. Trimming removed 1 base from V and 2 bases from J, with 5 bases in between. This CDR3 is built from 14 residues. Germline V gene data show CDR1 as SGHAT and CDR2 as FQNNGV. The CDR3 region is CASSLVRNTGELFF. In DNA, the CDR3 is TGTGCCAGCAGCTTAGTTCGAAACACCGGGGAGCTGTTTTTT.

V is TRBV5-4 and J is TRBJ2-1; 11 nucleotides agree with TRBD2. Germline-derived CDR1 and CDR2 are SGHNT and YYREEE (reference sequence). V trimming: 0 bases; J trimming: 3 bases; junction bases outside the gene matches: 2. The CDR3 is made up of 16 amino acids. CDR3 sequence: CASSLGGTSGYNEQFF. In nucleotides, the CDR3 is TGTGCCAGCAGCTTGGGCGGGACTAGCGGCTACAATGAGCAGTTCTTC.

The V call is TRBV7-9, the J call TRBJ2-7; D might be TRBD1 (5 bases). CDR3 length: 16 amino acids. V lost 1 base and J 0 bases, leaving 13 bases between the germline ends. Germline loops: CDR1 SEHNR, CDR2 FQNEAQ (reference sequence). This CDR3 is CASSLVFGADSYEQYF. The DNA for the CDR3 is TGTGCCAGCAGCTTAGTTTTTGGGGCGGACTCCTACGAGCAGTACTTC.

This clonotype has at least ten counts. V is TRBV4-3 and J is TRBJ2-1, with D possibly being TRBD2 (6 bases). V gave up 1 base and J gave up 4 bases, with 11 bases separating them. Germline V CDR1 and CDR2: LGHNA, YSLEER. The CDR3 has 15 amino acids. The CDR3, as DNA: TGCGCCAGCAGCCAAGGGGGGGACCCTTACAATGAGCAGTTCTTC. It codes for CASSQGGDPYNEQFF.

Many counts were recorded for this clonotype. The J gene is TRBJ1-5, the V gene TRBV12-3 or TRBV12-4, with D maybe TRBD1 (5 bases). Trimming left V 0 bases short and J 0 bases short, with 9 bases between. This CDR3 is 16 amino acids long. The CDR3, as DNA: TGTGCCAGCAGTTTAGCATGGGGGTCTAGCAATCAGCCCCAGCATTTT. This encodes CASSLAWGSSNQPQHF.

This clonotype has at least ten counts. This chain connects TRBV20-1 to TRBJ2-2, with D perhaps TRBD1 (6 bases). Per the germline V gene, CDR1 is DFQATT and CDR2 is SNEGSKA (reference sequence). The CDR3 has 14 residues. With 5 bases removed from V and 5 bases from J, the gap between germline ends came to 15 bases. The CDR3: CSAAEQGGTGELFF. The CDR3, as DNA: TGCAGTGCTGCAGAACAGGGTGGGACCGGGGAGCTGTTTTTT.

The rearrangement joins TRBV19 to TRBJ2-1; D gene uncertain. Trimming took 5 bases from V and 10 from J, leaving 15 bases between them. Per the germline V gene, CDR1 is LNHDA and CDR2 is SQIVND (reference sequence). The CDR3 consists of 13 residues. CDR3 DNA: TGTGCCAGTAGTCTCAAGGCTAGAAGCGAGCAGTTCTTC. Translating it yields CASSLKARSEQFF. The variable domain in full, completed from reference TRBV19 and TRBJ2-1, reads DGGITQSPKYLFRKEGQNVTLSCEQNLNHDAMYWYRQDPGQGLRLIYYSQIVNDFQKGDIAEGYSVSREKKESFPLTVTSAQKNPTAFYLCASSLKARSEQFFGPGTRLTVL.

The chain is built from TRBV12-3 or TRBV12-4 and TRBJ2-3, with D unclear. The CDR3 extends over 14 amino acids. V lost 1 base and J lost 1, with 6 bases in between. The CDR3 DNA reads as TGTGCCAGCAGTTTAGATTTCCGCACAGATACGCAGTATTTT. Encoded protein: CASSLDFRTDTQYF.

The chain links TRBV12-3 or TRBV12-4 to TRBJ2-1; 7 bases fit TRBD2. J was trimmed by 3 bases and V by 5 bases; bases with no gene match: 7. This CDR3 region has 15 residues. Here the CDR3 DNA reads TGTGCCAGCAGTCACCTAGCGGAGGACTACAATGAGCAGTTCTTC. Translated: CASSHLAEDYNEQFF.

This clonotype appeared many times. The V gene is TRBV27, the J gene TRBJ2-5; D remains unclear. This CDR3 is 12 amino acids long. Germline values: CDR1 MNHEY, CDR2 SMNVEV (reference sequence). V lost 5 bases to trimming and J lost 5 bases, with 9 bases between them. CDR3 bases: TGTGCCAGCAGTATAGGTGGTGAGACCCAGTACTTC. Its translation: CASSIGGETQYF.

The chain carries TRBV27 and TRBJ2-3; 7 bases line up with TRBD1. Unmatched junction bases numbered 6, after V lost 0 bases and J lost 3 bases. Germline V gene data show CDR1 as MNHEY and CDR2 as SMNVEV (reference sequence). CDR3 length: 16 amino acids. CDR3 residues: CASSLSAGGVTDTQYF. For the CDR3, the DNA is TGTGCCAGCAGTTTATCGGCAGGGGGAGTGACAGATACGCAGTATTTT.

The table lists this clonotype with a few counts. The chain joins TRBV2 to TRBJ1-4; the D gene is possibly TRBD1 (6 bases). The CDR3 spans 15 residues. Per the germline V gene, CDR1 is SNHLY and CDR2 is FYNNEI. The ends were cut back, 5 bases at V and 7 bases at J, with 17 bases in the middle. As DNA, the CDR3 is TGTGCCAGCAGTTCTACTTCAGGGGAAATTGAAAAACTGTTTTTT. Translation gives CASSSTSGEIEKLFF.

The table lists this clonotype with a few counts. V usage is TRBV7-9 and J usage is TRBJ2-7; D is uncertain. V shed 3 bases and J shed 4 bases, with 7 bases lying between them. The CDR3 spans 12 residues. CDR1 and CDR2 (germline): SEHNR, FQNEAQ (reference sequence). CDR3 nucleotide sequence: TGTGCCAGCAGCTTTAGCACGTACGAGCAGTACTTC. It encodes CASSFSTYEQYF.

There are a few counts of this clonotype. The genes are TRBV10-1 and TRBJ2-3; TRBD1 agrees at 9 bases. Trimming cost V 0 bases and J 6 bases; bases outside gene matches: 7. Per germline, CDR1 WNHNN and CDR2 SYGVQD (reference sequence). This CDR3 has 16 amino acids. The CDR3 loop reads CASSESEGTGSDTQYF. In DNA form, the CDR3 reads TGCGCCAGCAGTGAGTCGGAGGGGACAGGGTCCGATACGCAGTATTTT.

This clonotype was counted only a few times. The chain combines TRBV25-1 with TRBJ2-1, with TRBD2 matching over 7 bases. The length of the CDR3 is 14 residues. Germline V lookup: CDR1 MGHDK, CDR2 SYGVNS. Trimming removed 5 bases from V and 6 bases from J; junction bases left unmatched: 7. The CDR3 DNA sequence: TGTGCCAGCAGTTGGGCGGGAGCAGCCAATGAGCAGTTCTTC. It is translated as CASSWAGAANEQFF.

The rearrangement links TRBV25-1 to TRBJ1-2; 8 bases fit TRBD1. In germline, CDR1 is MGHDK, CDR2 SYGVNS. The length of the CDR3 is 12 residues. The trim removed 8 bases at V and 7 bases at J, leaving 6 bases unmatched. The CDR3 is CASHQGAVGYTF. CDR3 DNA: TGTGCCAGCCACCAGGGGGCTGTTGGCTACACCTTC.

This clonotype was seen ten or more times. The chain employs TRBV7-2 and TRBJ2-7; TRBD2 aligns across 10 bases. Trimming took 3 bases from V and 4 from J; bases not matched to a gene: 9. The V gene's germline CDR1 is SGHTA and CDR2 FQGNSA. The CDR3 extends over 16 amino acids. The CDR3, as DNA: TGTGCCAGCAGCTTGTTCTCCGGGACTAGCGTGTACGAGCAGTACTTC. Translating it yields CASSLFSGTSVYEQYF.

This clonotype was detected ten times or more. The gene calls are TRBV12-3 or TRBV12-4 and TRBJ1-3, with D unclear. Trimming shortened V by 5 bases and J by 4 bases, and 15 bases separated the two germline ends. The CDR3 runs to 15 residues. The DNA of the CDR3 is TGTGCCAGCAGTGGCATCCGGGGTGCCGGAAACACCATATATTTT. Translation: CASSGIRGAGNTIYF.

This clonotype has ten or more counts. The chain links TRBV4-3 to TRBJ2-4; D not certain. Germline assignment: CDR1 LGHNA and CDR2 YSLEER. This CDR3 has 15 amino acids. Deletions cut 0 bases from V and 0 bases from J, with 6 bases between. CDR3 sequence (DNA): TGCGCCAGCAGCCAAGATCCGCTAGCCAAAAACATTCAGTACTTC. It translates to CASSQDPLAKNIQYF.

A few counts support this clonotype. The chain joins TRBV7-9 to TRBJ2-1, with 8 bases identical to TRBD2. CDR1 and CDR2 from the germline V gene are SEHNR and FQNEAQ (reference sequence). The CDR3 is 17 residues long. Germline trimming cut 3 bases from V and 5 bases from J; bases unmatched to any gene: 12. The CDR3 nucleotides are TGTGCCAGCAGCTTTCAGGGATCGCGGGGGGACGACAATGAGCAGTTCTTC. Its protein product is CASSFQGSRGDDNEQFF.

This clonotype was seen at least ten times. The chain has TRBV10-1 and TRBJ2-7; 8 bases agree with TRBD2. The CDR3 has 13 amino acids. CDR1 and CDR2 (germline): WNHNN, SYGVQD (reference sequence). V dropped 11 bases and J dropped 1; count of bases not matched to a gene: 7. The CDR3 is CASQAGESYEQYF. The CDR3 nucleotides are TGCGCCTCCCAAGCGGGAGAATCCTACGAGCAGTACTTC.

This chain links TRBV16 with TRBJ2-7; D perhaps matches TRBD1 (5 bases). CDR3 length: 14 amino acids. V was shortened by 0 bases and J by 0 bases, with 6 bases between the two germline ends. The germline gives CDR1 KGHSY, CDR2 FQNENV. CDR3 loop: CASSQSTASYEQYF. CDR3 bases: TGTGCCAGCAGCCAATCGACAGCCTCCTACGAGCAGTACTTC.

Many counts were recorded for this clonotype. The chain links TRBV12-3 or TRBV12-4 to TRBJ2-7, with 7 positions matching TRBD2. This CDR3 is 16 amino acids long. V gave up 6 bases and J gave up 4 bases; unmatched junction bases: 15. CDR3 sequence reads: CASSTPSGGGSYEQYF. CDR3 nucleotides: TGTGCCAGCAGCACTCCTTCGGGGGGAGGGTCGTACGAGCAGTACTTC.

The CDR3 loop reads CASSPAGGSYEQYF. The CDR3 DNA is TGCGCCAGCAGCCCGGCAGGGGGGTCCTACGAGCAGTACTTC. J is TRBJ2-7 and V is TRBV5-1; weak D call: TRBD1 (7 bases). The germline CDR1 and CDR2 sequences are SGHRS and YFSETQ. V was clipped by 4 bases and J by 1 base, with 12 bases between them. The CDR3 covers 14 residues.